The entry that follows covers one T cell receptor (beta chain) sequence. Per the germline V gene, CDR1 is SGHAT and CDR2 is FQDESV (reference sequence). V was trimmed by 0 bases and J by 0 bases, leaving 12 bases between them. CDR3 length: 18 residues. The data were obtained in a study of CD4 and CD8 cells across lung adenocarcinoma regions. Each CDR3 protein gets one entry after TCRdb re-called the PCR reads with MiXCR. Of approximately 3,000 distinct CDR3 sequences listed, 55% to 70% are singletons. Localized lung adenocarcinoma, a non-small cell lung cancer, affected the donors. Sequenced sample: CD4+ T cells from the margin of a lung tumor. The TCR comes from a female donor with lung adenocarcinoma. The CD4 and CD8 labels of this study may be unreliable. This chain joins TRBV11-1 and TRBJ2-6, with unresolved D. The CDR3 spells CASSLAAQFISGANVLTF. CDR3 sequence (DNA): TGTGCCAGCAGCTTAGCCGCACAGTTCATCTCTGGGGCCAACGTCCTGACTTTC.